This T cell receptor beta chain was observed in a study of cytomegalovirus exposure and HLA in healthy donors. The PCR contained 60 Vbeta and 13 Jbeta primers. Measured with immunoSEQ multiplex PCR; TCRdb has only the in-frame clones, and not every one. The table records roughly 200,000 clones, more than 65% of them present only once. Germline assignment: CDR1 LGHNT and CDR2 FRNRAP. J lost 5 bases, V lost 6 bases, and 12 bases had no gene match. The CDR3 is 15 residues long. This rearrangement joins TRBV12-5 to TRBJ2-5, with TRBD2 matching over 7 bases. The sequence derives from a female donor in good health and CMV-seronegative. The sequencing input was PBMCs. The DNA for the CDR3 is TGTGCTAGTGGGCCGGGGGGTGGTACATACGAGACCCAGTACTTC. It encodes CASGPGGGTYETQYF. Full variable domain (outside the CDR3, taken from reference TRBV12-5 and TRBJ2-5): DARVTQTPRHKVTEMGQEVTMRCQPILGHNTVFWYRQTMMQGLELLAYFRNRAPLDDSGMPKDRFSAEMPDATLATLKIQPSEPRDSAVYFCASGPGGGTYETQYFGPGTRLLVL.